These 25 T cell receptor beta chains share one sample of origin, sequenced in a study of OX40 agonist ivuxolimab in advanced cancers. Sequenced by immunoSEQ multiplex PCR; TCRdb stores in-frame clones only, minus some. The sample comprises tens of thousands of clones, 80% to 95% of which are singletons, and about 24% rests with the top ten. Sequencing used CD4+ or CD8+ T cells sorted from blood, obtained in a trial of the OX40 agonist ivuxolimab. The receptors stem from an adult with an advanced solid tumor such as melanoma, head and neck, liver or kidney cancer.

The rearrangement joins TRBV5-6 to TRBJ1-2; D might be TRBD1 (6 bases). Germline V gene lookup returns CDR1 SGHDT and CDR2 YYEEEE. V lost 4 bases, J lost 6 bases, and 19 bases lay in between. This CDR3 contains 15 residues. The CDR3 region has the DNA TGTGCCAGCAGCCAGGAGGGGGGCGTGAGGAATGGCTACACCTTC. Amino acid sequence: CASSQEGGVRNGYTF.

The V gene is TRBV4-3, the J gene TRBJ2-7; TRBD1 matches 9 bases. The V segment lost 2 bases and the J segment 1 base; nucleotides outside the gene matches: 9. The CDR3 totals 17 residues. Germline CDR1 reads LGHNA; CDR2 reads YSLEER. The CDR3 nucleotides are TGCGCCAGCAGCCAAAGGTTCACAGGGGGCTCGTCCTACGAGCAGTACTTC. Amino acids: CASSQRFTGGSSYEQYF.

This CDR3 is CASSLVVVRESSYEQYF. The CDR3, as DNA: TGTGCCAGCAGCTTAGTGGTGGTGCGGGAGTCGTCCTACGAGCAGTACTTC. J is TRBJ2-7 and V is TRBV11-2; 7 nucleotides line up with TRBD2. The CDR3 totals 17 residues. The germline V gene has CDR1 SGHAT and CDR2 FQNNGV. The trim removed 1 base at V and 1 base at J, leaving 10 bases unmatched.

The CDR3, as DNA: TGTGCCAGCTCACCATTGCCCGACAGGGAAAGCACAGATACGCAGTATTTT. Translation gives CASSPLPDRESTDTQYF. The J gene is TRBJ2-3, the V gene TRBV18, with 7 bases identical to TRBD1. CDR1 is KGHSH, CDR2 LQKENI, per germline. The CDR3 extends over 17 amino acids. The trim removed 2 bases at V and 0 bases at J, leaving 8 bases unmatched.

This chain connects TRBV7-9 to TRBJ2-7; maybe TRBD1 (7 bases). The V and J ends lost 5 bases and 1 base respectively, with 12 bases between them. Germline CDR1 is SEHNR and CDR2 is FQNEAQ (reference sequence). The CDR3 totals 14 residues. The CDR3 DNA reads TGTGCCAGCAGCGGGGGGACAGAGTCCTACGAGCAGTACTTC. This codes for CASSGGTESYEQYF.

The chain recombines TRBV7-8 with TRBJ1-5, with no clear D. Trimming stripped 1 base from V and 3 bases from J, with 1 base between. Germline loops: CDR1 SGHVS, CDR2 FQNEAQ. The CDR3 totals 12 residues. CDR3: CASSLDNQPQHF. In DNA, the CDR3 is TGTGCCAGCAGCTTAGACAATCAGCCCCAGCATTTT. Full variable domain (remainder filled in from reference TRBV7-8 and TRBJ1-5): GAGVSQSPRYKVAKRGQDVALRCDPISGHVSLFWYQQALGQGPEFLTYFQNEAQLDKSGLPSDRFFAERPEGSVSTLKIQRTQQEDSAVYLCASSLDNQPQHFGDGTRLSIL.

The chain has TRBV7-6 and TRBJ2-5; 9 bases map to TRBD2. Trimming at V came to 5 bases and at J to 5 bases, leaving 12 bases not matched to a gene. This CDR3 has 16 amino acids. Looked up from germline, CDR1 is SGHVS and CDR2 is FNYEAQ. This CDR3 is CASSLNGGRADETQYF. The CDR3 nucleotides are TGTGCCAGCAGCCTAAATGGCGGGAGGGCCGACGAGACCCAGTACTTC.

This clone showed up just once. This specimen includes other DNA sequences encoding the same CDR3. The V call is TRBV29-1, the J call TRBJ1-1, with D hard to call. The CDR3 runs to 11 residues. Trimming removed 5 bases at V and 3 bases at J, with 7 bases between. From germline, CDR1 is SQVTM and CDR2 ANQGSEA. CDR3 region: CSVQLYTEAFF. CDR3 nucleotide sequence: TGCAGCGTTCAACTGTACACTGAAGCTTTCTTT.

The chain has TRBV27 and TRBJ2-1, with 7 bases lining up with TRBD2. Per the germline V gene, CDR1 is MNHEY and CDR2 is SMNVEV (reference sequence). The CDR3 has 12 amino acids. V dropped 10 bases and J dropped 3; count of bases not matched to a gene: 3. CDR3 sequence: CATSGDYNEQFF. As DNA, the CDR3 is TGTGCCACGAGCGGGGACTACAATGAGCAGTTCTTC.

The CDR3 nucleotides are TGTGCCAGCAGTTTACCCTTCGGGACTAGCGGGAGCTTGAGCTCCTACGAGCAGTACTTC. Its protein product is CASSLPFGTSGSLSSYEQYF. The chain has TRBV28 and TRBJ2-7, with 14 bases that match TRBD2. The germline V gene encodes CDR1 MDHEN and CDR2 SYDVKM. The CDR3 has 20 amino acids. Unmatched junction bases numbered 12, after V lost 2 bases and J lost 0 bases.

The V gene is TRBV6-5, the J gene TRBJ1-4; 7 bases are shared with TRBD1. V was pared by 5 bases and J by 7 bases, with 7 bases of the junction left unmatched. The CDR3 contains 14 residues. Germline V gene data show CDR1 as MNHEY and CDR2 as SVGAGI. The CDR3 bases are TGTGCCAGCAGTCAGGGGGGGATCGGTGAAAAACTGTTTTTT. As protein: CASSQGGIGEKLFF.

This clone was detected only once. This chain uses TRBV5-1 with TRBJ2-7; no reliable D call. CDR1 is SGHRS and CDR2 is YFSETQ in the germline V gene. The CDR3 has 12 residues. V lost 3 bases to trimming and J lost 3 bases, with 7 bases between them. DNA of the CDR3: TGCGCCAGCAGCTCTGGTGGCTACGAGCAGTACTTC. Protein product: CASSSGGYEQYF.

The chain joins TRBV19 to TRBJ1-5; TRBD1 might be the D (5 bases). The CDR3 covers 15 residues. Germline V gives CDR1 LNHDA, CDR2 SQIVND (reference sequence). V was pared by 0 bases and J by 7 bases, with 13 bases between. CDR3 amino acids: CASSIEGRAFQPQHF. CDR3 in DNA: TGTGCCAGTAGTATAGAGGGCAGGGCATTCCAGCCCCAGCATTTT.

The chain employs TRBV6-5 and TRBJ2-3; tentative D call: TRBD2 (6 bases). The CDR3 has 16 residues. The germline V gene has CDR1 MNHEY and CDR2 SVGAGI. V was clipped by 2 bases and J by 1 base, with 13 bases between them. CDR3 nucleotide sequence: TGTGCCAGCAGTTACAACCCGGGAGTTGGCACAGATACGCAGTATTTT. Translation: CASSYNPGVGTDTQYF.

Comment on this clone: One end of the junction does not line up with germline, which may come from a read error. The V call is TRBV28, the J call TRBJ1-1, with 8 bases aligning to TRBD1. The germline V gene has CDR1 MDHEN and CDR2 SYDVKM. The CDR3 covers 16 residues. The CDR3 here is CASSLWTGTMNTEAFF. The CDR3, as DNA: TGTGCCAGCAGCTTATGGACAGGGACCATGAACACTGAAGCTTTCTTT.

The CDR3: CSVEAPASGTGSYEQYF. The CDR3 bases are TGCAGCGTTGAAGCCCCGGCTAGCGGGACGGGATCCTACGAGCAGTACTTC. V and J are TRBV29-1 and TRBJ2-7; 9 bases map to TRBD2. Germline CDR1 SQVTM, CDR2 ANQGSEA. J gave up 1 base and V 1 base, and 11 bases lay outside the gene matches. The CDR3 loop spans 17 amino acids.

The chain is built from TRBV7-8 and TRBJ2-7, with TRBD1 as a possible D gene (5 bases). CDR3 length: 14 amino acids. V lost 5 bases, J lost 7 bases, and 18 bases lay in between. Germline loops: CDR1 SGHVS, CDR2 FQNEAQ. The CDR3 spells CASSPRQGLQEQYF. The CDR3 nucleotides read TGTGCCAGCAGCCCCCGTCAGGGTCTTCAGGAGCAGTACTTC.

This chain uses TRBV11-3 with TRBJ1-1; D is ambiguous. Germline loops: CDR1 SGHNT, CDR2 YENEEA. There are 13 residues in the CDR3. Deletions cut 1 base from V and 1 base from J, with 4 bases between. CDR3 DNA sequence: TGTGCCAGCAGCTTAGGCAGGAACACTGAAGCTTTCTTT. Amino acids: CASSLGRNTEAFF. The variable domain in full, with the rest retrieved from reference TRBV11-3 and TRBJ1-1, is EAGVVQSPRYKIIEKKQPVAFWCNPISGHNTLYWYLQNLGQGPELLIRYENEEAVDDSQLPKDRFSAERLKGVDSTLKIQPAELGDSAVYLCASSLGRNTEAFFGQGTRLTVV.

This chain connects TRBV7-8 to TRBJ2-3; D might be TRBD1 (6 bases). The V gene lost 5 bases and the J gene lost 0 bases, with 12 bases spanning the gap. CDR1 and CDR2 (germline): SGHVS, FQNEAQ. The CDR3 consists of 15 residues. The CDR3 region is CASSPGQSSTDTQYF. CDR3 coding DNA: TGTGCCAGCAGCCCTGGACAGTCCAGCACAGATACGCAGTATTTT.

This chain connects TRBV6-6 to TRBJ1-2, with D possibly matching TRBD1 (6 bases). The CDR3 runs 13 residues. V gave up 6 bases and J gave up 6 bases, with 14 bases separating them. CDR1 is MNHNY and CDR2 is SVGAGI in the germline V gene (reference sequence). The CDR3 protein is CASSQPNRDGYTF. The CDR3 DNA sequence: TGTGCCAGCAGCCAACCTAACAGGGATGGCTACACCTTC.

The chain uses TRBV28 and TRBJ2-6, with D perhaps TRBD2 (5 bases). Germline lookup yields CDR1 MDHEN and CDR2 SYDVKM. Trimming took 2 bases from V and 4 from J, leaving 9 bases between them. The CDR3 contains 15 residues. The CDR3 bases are TGTGCCAGCAGTTTAGAGGGCGAAGGGGCCAACGTCCTGACTTTC. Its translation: CASSLEGEGANVLTF.

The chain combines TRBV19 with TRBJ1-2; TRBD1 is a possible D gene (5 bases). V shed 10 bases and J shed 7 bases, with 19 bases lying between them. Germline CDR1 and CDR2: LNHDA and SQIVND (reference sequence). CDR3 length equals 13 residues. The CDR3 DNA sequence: TGTGCCACCCGGGGATCTACCCAGGGTGGCTACACCTTC. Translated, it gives CATRGSTQGGYTF.

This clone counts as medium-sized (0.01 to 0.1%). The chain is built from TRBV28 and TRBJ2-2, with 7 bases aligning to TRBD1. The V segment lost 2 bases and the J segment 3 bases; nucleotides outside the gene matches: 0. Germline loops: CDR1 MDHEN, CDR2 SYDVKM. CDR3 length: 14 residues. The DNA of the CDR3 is TGTGCCAGCAGTTTAGGGACAGACACCGGGGAGCTGTTTTTT. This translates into CASSLGTDTGELFF. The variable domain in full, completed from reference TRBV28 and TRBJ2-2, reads DVKVTQSSRYLVKRTGEKVFLECVQDMDHENMFWYRQDPGLGLRLIYFSYDVKMKEKGDIPEGYSVSREKKERFSLILESASTNQTSMYLCASSLGTDTGELFFGEGSRLTVL.

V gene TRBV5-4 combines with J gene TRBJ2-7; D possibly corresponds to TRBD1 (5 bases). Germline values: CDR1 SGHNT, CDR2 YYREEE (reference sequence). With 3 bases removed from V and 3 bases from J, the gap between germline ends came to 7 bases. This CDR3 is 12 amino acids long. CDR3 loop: CASSSDSYEQYF. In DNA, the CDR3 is TGTGCCAGCAGCTCCGACAGCTACGAGCAGTACTTC.

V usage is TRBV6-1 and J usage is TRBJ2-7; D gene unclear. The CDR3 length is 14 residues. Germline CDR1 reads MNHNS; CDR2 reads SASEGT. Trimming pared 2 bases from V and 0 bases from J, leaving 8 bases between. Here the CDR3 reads CASSEYGGSYEQYF. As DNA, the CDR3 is TGTGCCAGCAGTGAATATGGCGGCTCCTACGAGCAGTACTTC.